The T cell receptor (beta chain) described here comes from a study of blood T cell repertoires in COVID-19. Study context: There were acute and convalescent COVID-19 samples, and they came from the United States, Italy and Spain. The cDNA or gDNA used as material had been derived from T cells, B-cell-depleted T cells, or PBMCs.

TCRdb's copy holds only in-frame clones and misses some; the assay was immunoSEQ multiplex PCR. Found here are approximately 150,000 clones, roughly 88% of them singletons; the top ten hold 4.5% to 5%. Patients from Seattle were sampled longitudinally, starting during active infection. Germline CDR1 reads SGHAT; CDR2 reads FQNNGV. There are 15 residues in the CDR3. Trimming stripped 1 base from V and 5 bases from J, with 12 bases between. The receptor was derived from a man between 18 and 35 years old with COVID-19, enrolled during active disease. This chain connects TRBV11-2 to TRBJ2-1; TRBD2 might be the D (5 bases). The sequenced material came from peripheral blood. The CDR3 reads CASSLGADSDNEQFF. The CDR3 DNA reads as TGTGCCAGCAGCTTAGGAGCGGACTCGGACAATGAGCAGTTCTTC. Full variable domain (outside the CDR3, taken from reference TRBV11-2 and TRBJ2-1): EAGVAQSPRYKIIEKRQSVAFWCNPISGHATLYWYQQILGQGPKLLIQFQNNGVVDDSQLPKDRFSAERLKGVDSTLKIQPAKLEDSAVYLCASSLGADSDNEQFFGPGTRLTVL.